This is a list of T cell receptor beta chains from one sample in a study of blood T cell repertoires in COVID-19. Measured with immunoSEQ multiplex PCR; TCRdb has only the in-frame clones, and not every one. The data show about 94,000 clones, about 74% seen once. What was sequenced was peripheral blood. These receptors were collected from an older man with COVID-19, enrolled during active disease. Both conserved end residues are part of each CDR3. A D gene is named only where the DNA matches it firmly. The size entry is marked missing in some rows and otherwise reads once, few, many or a size class.

d_gene: .; v_gene: TRBV5-4; j_gene: TRBJ1-2; abundance: .; len: 16; CDR3nt: TGTGCCAGCAGCTTTACCGGGGGTGGGTTAGGGTATGGCTACACCTTC; CDR3aa: CASSFTGGGLGYGYTF
d_gene: .; v_gene: TRBV3-1/TRBV3-2; j_gene: TRBJ1-2; abundance: many; len: 13; CDR3nt: TGTGCCAGCAGCCAACAGGGAATGTATGGCTACACCTTC; CDR3aa: CASSQQGMYGYTF
d_gene: .; v_gene: TRBV4-1; j_gene: TRBJ2-3; abundance: .; len: 15; CDR3nt: TGCGCCAGCAGCCACCTCTTCGCTTCGGGGGATACGCAGTATTTT; CDR3aa: CASSHLFASGDTQYF
d_gene: .; v_gene: TRBV25-1; j_gene: TRBJ2-4; abundance: .; len: 14; CDR3nt: TGTGCCAGCAGTGAGCCCGGGACTAAAAACATTCAGTACTTC; CDR3aa: CASSEPGTKNIQYF
d_gene: .; v_gene: TRBV19; j_gene: TRBJ2-1; abundance: .; len: 15; CDR3nt: TGTGCCAGTAGCATGTCCCCTACCACGTACAATGAGCAGTTCTTC; CDR3aa: CASSMSPTTYNEQFF
d_gene: TRBD2; v_gene: TRBV4-3; j_gene: TRBJ2-7; abundance: .; len: 17; CDR3nt: TGCGCCAGCAGCCAAGATCGGTTTAGCGGGAGGTGGTACGAGCAGTACTTC; CDR3aa: CASSQDRFSGRWYEQYF
d_gene: .; v_gene: TRBV4-1; j_gene: TRBJ2-2; abundance: .; len: 16; CDR3nt: TGCGCCAGCAGCCAAGATGGGACTTCCTTTCCCGGGGAGCTGTTTTTT; CDR3aa: CASSQDGTSFPGELFF
d_gene: .; v_gene: TRBV6-4; j_gene: TRBJ2-2; abundance: once; len: 13; CDR3nt: TGTGCCAGCAGTGAATTCGAGGGCGGGGAGCTGTTTTTT; CDR3aa: CASSEFEGGELFF
d_gene: .; v_gene: TRBV6-5; j_gene: TRBJ2-6; abundance: .; len: 15; CDR3nt: TGTGCCAGCCTCCAAAGGGGGTCTGGGGCCAACGTCCTGACTTTC; CDR3aa: CASLQRGSGANVLTF
d_gene: TRBD2; v_gene: TRBV5-1; j_gene: TRBJ2-5; abundance: once; len: 15; CDR3nt: TGCGCCAGCAGCCCACTGACTAGCGCTCAAGAGACCCAGTACTTC; CDR3aa: CASSPLTSAQETQYF